This TCR beta chain was sequenced for a study of early stage breast cancer tumors (dated by TCRdb to between 2016 and 2019). Context from the whole study: Of the 15 to 20 invasive breast tumors, roughly eleven were found to be estrogen receptor-positive, progesterone receptor-positive and HER2-negative. The samples as a whole yielded roughly 2,700,000 detected templates, corresponding to about 1 million unique clonotypes. The average read coverage per sample was around 10-fold. About 70% of the 12 ER+/PR+/HER2- tumors were invasive ductal carcinomas, while the other four were invasive lobular carcinomas. Summary of the overall study and its limitations: Roughly 2.7-fold higher T cell density and higher clonality were observed in tumors than in adjacent normal breast tissue. Analysis by tumor subtype was prevented by the small cohort size. Enriched TCRB sequences shared across patients were found to be mostly commonly generated sequences that were unlikely to play an important role in the tumor microenvironment. Greater similarity was observed between blood and normal breast repertoires than between blood and tumor repertoires, and tumor was distinguished from normal in most of the 16 patients when each tissue was compared with blood. Chain pairing and functional markers such as CD4, CD8 and FOXP3 were missed by bulk genomic DNA sequencing of unsorted cells.

Every sample was amplified as two independent genomic DNA replicates, using 0.5 ug for blood and roughly 1.4 ug for tumor or normal breast. TCRB sequencing of genomic DNA was carried out with the ImmunoSeq Intro kit according to the manufacturer's instructions. For absolute quantification, the roughly 31-cycle multiplex PCR included proprietary primers along with spike-in control sequences. Single-end 150-bp reads were used to sequence an 87-bp fragment spanning the CDR3 plus the flanking V and J genes. Seven samples, with two replicates for each sample, were multiplexed per lane of an Illumina MiSeq using version 3.0 chemistry. On the authors' methods: Raw data were processed with the vendor's proprietary pipeline, and both replicates were merged into a single result per sample. Productive rearrangements sharing the V-gene family, CDR3 amino acid sequence and J-gene segment were defined as clonotypes. Clonality was computed as 1 minus the normalized Shannon entropy (Pielou evenness) of TCRB abundances. To estimate T cell density, the total number of templates was divided by the input cell count, which was inferred from how much DNA went in. Total repertoire diversity and clonality were estimated with Recon using default parameters. Tumor-enriched clonotypes were defined as having over 0.1% abundance in tumor and at least 32-fold higher abundance than in normal breast. This immuneACCESS table, as held by TCRdb, lists in-frame sequences with V and J called but not all clones. Of the missing ones, under half trace to an unresolved V gene in checked studies; the others have no known cause. That table is the source of V, J and clone size, and D and trimming were worked out from the DNA. In this sample the table shows tens of thousands of clones, 75% to 95% of which occur a single time. Around 4.7% of the sample lies in the top ten.

Trimming takes 6 bases from V and 0 bases from J, and the germline ends sit 13 bases apart. CDR1 and CDR2 (SGDLS, YYNGEE) derive from the germline V gene. The CDR3 runs 15 amino acids, cysteine and phenylalanine included. Of all the DNA, just the CDR3 is kept, 45 bases in frame from base 1. On this clone itself: Its antigen specificity is not known. No base quality information exists; no much larger clone differs at one position.

The study profiled bulk TCR beta-chain repertoires in matched peripheral blood, tumor and adjacent normal breast tissue taken from roughly 17 patients with early-stage breast cancer. Before surgery, roughly 5-11 mL of whole blood was collected into EDTA tubes and then processed within 2 hours. Ficoll-Paque centrifugation in SepMate-50 tubes was used to isolate peripheral blood mononuclear cells. PBMCs were cryopreserved in aliquots of about 2 to 4.5 million cells in approximately 90% FBS with 10% DMSO and kept in liquid nitrogen. Genomic DNA was extracted with the Qiagen AllPrep DNA/RNA Mini kit. Recombination linked TRBV9 to TRBJ2-1; 6 matching bases give a weak D call of TRBD2. Sample: blood. The source of this sequence is a person between 65 and 79 years old with breast cancer. The nucleotide sequence is given as TGTGCCAGCACCTCCCGGGGGTCCTCCTACAATGAGCAGTTCTTC. Translation gives CASTSRGSSYNEQFF. The CDR3 plus the reference TRBV9 and TRBJ2-1 genes for the other parts give the full variable domain: DSGVTQTPKHLITATGQRVTLRCSPRSGDLSVYWYQQSLDQGLQFLIQYYNGEERAKGNILERFSAQQFPDLHSELNLSSLELGDSALYFCASTSRGSSYNEQFFGPGTRLTVL.